The sequence of this TCR beta chain was determined in a study of T-cell reconstitution after alpha-beta-depleted transplantation in children. From germline, CDR1 is SGHTA and CDR2 FQGNSA. The CDR3 runs 15 residues. The trim removed 3 bases at V and 1 base at J, leaving 5 bases unmatched. Ten or more counts support this clonotype. This sample's TCRbeta library carried unique molecular identifier barcodes. MiXCR was run by TCRdb on the PCR reads, yielding one entry per CDR3 protein. The table has some 640,000 distinct CDR3 sequences, 16% seen once; the top ten hold 0.9% to 1.2%. The sequences come from PBMCs from the stem cell graft donor, collected from the stem cell graft. This chain joins TRBV7-2 and TRBJ2-7; 8 bases align to TRBD2. This TCR was sampled from a human donor who donated a stem cell graft to a child with acute myeloid leukemia. The CDR3 nucleotides read TGTGCCAGCAGCTTCAGCGGGGGTCTATCCTACGAGCAGTACTTC. It codes for CASSFSGGLSYEQYF.